Following are 18 T cell receptor beta chains from one sample sequenced in a study of blood T cell repertoires in COVID-19. Sequenced by immunoSEQ multiplex PCR; TCRdb stores in-frame clones only, minus some. In the table there are tens of thousands of clones, about 80% of which are singletons. Sequencing input: peripheral blood. The receptors derive from a human donor in a cohort sampled during active COVID-19.

This chain uses TRBV18 with TRBJ2-5; the match to TRBD1 covers 8 bases. CDR1 is KGHSH and CDR2 is LQKENI in the germline V gene. V shed 0 bases, J shed 3 bases, and the junction held 0 bases outside the gene matches. This CDR3 contains 14 residues. The DNA for the CDR3 is TGTGCCAGCTCACCACCGGGACAGGAAGAGACCCAGTACTTC. It yields the protein CASSPPGQEETQYF.

The table lists this clone with a count of one. V usage is TRBV5-6 and J usage is TRBJ2-5, with a possible D match to TRBD2 (5 bases). The CDR3 has 16 amino acids. The germline V gene encodes CDR1 SGHDT and CDR2 YYEEEE. V lost 4 bases to trimming and J lost 7 bases, with 23 bases between them. The CDR3 region has the DNA TGTGCCAGCAGCACCCGGACTGCGGGTACGGAAGGGACCCAGTACTTC. This gives the protein CASSTRTAGTEGTQYF.

The CDR3 DNA follows: TGTGCCAGCAGCCCGTACCCGGACAGGGAACAGACCCAGTACTTC. As protein: CASSPYPDREQTQYF. V usage is TRBV7-3 and J usage is TRBJ2-5; 8 bases match TRBD1. Germline CDR1 and CDR2: SGHTA and FQGTGA. The CDR3 has 15 amino acids. V dropped 5 bases and J dropped 6; count of bases not matched to a gene: 11.

This clone has only a few counts. V gene TRBV2 combines with J gene TRBJ2-7, with 8 bases that match TRBD2. The germline gives CDR1 SNHLY, CDR2 FYNNEI. There are 15 residues in the CDR3. The J segment lost 3 bases and the V segment lost 5 bases, leaving 9 bases of the junction unmatched. The CDR3 region is CASSTYSGIFYEQYF. CDR3 sequence (DNA): TGTGCCAGCAGTACCTATAGCGGGATATTCTACGAGCAGTACTTC.

The V gene is TRBV12-5, the J gene TRBJ2-2, with D uncertain. CDR1 and CDR2 from the germline V gene are LGHNT and FRNRAP. Trimming removed 6 bases at V and 7 bases at J, with 12 bases between. CDR3 length: 13 residues. The CDR3 loop is CASGPRLDGELFF. The DNA for the CDR3 is TGTGCTAGTGGACCAAGGCTAGACGGGGAGCTGTTTTTT.

The V gene is TRBV19, the J gene TRBJ2-2; 11 bases map to TRBD1. V trimming: 5 bases; J trimming: 6 bases; junction bases outside the gene matches: 8. The CDR3 has 16 residues. Germline CDR1 is LNHDA and CDR2 is SQIVND (reference sequence). In nucleotides, the CDR3 is TGTGCCAGTAGTTCCCGGGACAGGGGGATTGCCGGGGAGCTGTTTTTT. Protein: CASSSRDRGIAGELFF. Based on the CDR3 plus reference TRBV19 and TRBJ2-2, the full variable domain is DGGITQSPKYLFRKEGQNVTLSCEQNLNHDAMYWYRQDPGQGLRLIYYSQIVNDFQKGDIAEGYSVSREKKESFPLTVTSAQKNPTAFYLCASSSRDRGIAGELFFGEGSRLTVL.

The rearrangement uses TRBV29-1 and TRBJ1-1; no definite D call. V lost 7 bases and J 3 bases, leaving 12 bases between the germline ends. The length of the CDR3 is 12 residues. Germline V gives CDR1 SQVTM, CDR2 ANQGSEA. CDR3 region: CSASGGHTEAFF. The DNA of the CDR3 is TGCAGCGCCTCCGGAGGGCACACTGAAGCTTTCTTT.

The CDR3 spells CASSGSRAGANVLTF. CDR3 coding DNA: TGTGCCAGCAGCGGGTCCCGGGCTGGGGCCAACGTCCTGACTTTC. The chain carries TRBV7-2 and TRBJ2-6; D remains unclear. The CDR3 is made up of 15 amino acids. Germline CDR1 and CDR2: SGHTA and FQGNSA. V was trimmed by 5 bases and J by 2 bases, leaving 10 bases between them. Combining the CDR3 with reference TRBV7-2 and TRBJ2-6 gives the whole variable domain GAGVSQSPSNKVTEKGKDVELRCDPISGHTALYWYRQSLGQGLEFLIYFQGNSAPDKSGLPSDRFSAERTGGSVSTLTIQRTQQEDSAVYLCASSGSRAGANVLTFGAGSRLTVL.

The chain recombines TRBV24-1 with TRBJ1-2, with 7 bases fitting TRBD1. The germline V gene has CDR1 KGHDR and CDR2 SFDVKD. The trim removed 2 bases at V and 4 bases at J, leaving 3 bases unmatched. The CDR3 length is 14 residues. Written as DNA, the CDR3 is TGTGCCACCAGTGATTGGGGACAGAGCTATGGCTACACCTTC. Amino acids: CATSDWGQSYGYTF.

This clone was detected only a few times. V gene TRBV5-1 combines with J gene TRBJ2-5; D not certain. Germline values: CDR1 SGHRS, CDR2 YFSETQ. CDR3 length: 12 residues. The V end was cut by 5 bases, the J end by 3 bases, with 8 bases between. The CDR3 region is CASSLNKETQYF. The CDR3 DNA reads TGCGCCAGCAGTTTGAACAAAGAGACCCAGTACTTC.

The chain is built from TRBV6-1 and TRBJ1-2, with D possibly being TRBD1 (6 bases). Germline CDR1 and CDR2: MNHNS and SASEGT. The CDR3 has 13 amino acids. The V and J ends lost 2 bases and 5 bases respectively, with 9 bases between them. CDR3 DNA sequence: TGTGCCAGCAGTGAAACAGGGTGGTATGGCTACACCTTC. This translates into CASSETGWYGYTF.

CDR3 DNA sequence: TGTGCCAGCAGTGAGTCACTGCTAAGCTCCTACGAGCAGTACTTC. This encodes CASSESLLSSYEQYF. The gene calls are TRBV6-1 and TRBJ2-7; unclear D gene. CDR3 length equals 15 residues. The germline V gene encodes CDR1 MNHNS and CDR2 SASEGT. Trimming removed 3 bases at V and 0 bases at J, with 12 bases between.

This clone is a singleton in its sample. The rearrangement links TRBV19 to TRBJ1-1; D remains unclear. V was shortened by 7 bases and J by 0 bases, with 9 bases between the two germline ends. The CDR3 loop spans 13 amino acids. CDR1 LNHDA and CDR2 SQIVND come from the germline V gene (reference sequence). CDR3 region: CASTLNLNTEAFF. DNA of the CDR3: TGTGCCAGTACCCTCAACTTGAACACTGAAGCTTTCTTT.

This rearrangement joins TRBV27 to TRBJ1-5, with D hard to call. Germline loops: CDR1 MNHEY, CDR2 SMNVEV (reference sequence). Trimming left V 6 bases short and J 6 bases short, with 12 bases between. The CDR3 loop spans 13 amino acids. CDR3 coding DNA: TGTGCCAGCAGCCCGTCGGGTGTTCAGCCCCAGCATTTT. Translated, it gives CASSPSGVQPQHF.

V gene TRBV7-8 combines with J gene TRBJ2-7; D gene ambiguous. The length of the CDR3 is 14 residues. CDR1 is SGHVS, CDR2 FQNEAQ, per germline. Deletions cut 0 bases from V and 4 bases from J, with 10 bases between. The CDR3 DNA reads as TGTGCCAGCAGCTTAGCGTATCAGGTTTACGAGCAGTACTTC. Translated, it gives CASSLAYQVYEQYF.

This chain joins TRBV18 and TRBJ2-7; 7 bases are shared with TRBD1. Germline V gene lookup returns CDR1 KGHSH and CDR2 LQKENI. CDR3 length equals 16 residues. V was clipped by 3 bases and J by 4 bases; unmatched bases: 12. DNA for the CDR3: TGTGCCAGCTCACCCCCCTCTTTACAGGGGCGGTACGAGCAGTACTTC. As protein: CASSPPSLQGRYEQYF.

The V call is TRBV30, the J call TRBJ2-5; TRBD2 matches 7 bases. The CDR3 contains 15 residues. V trimming: 3 bases; J trimming: 4 bases; junction bases outside the gene matches: 11. Germline CDR1 is GTSNPN and CDR2 is SVGIG (reference sequence). The CDR3, as DNA: TGTGCCTGGAGCGGGAAAGCGGGATATCGAGAGACCCAGTACTTC. Its protein product is CAWSGKAGYRETQYF. Variable domain in full (rest from reference TRBV30 and TRBJ2-5): SQTIHQWPATLVQPVGSPLSLECTVEGTSNPNLYWYRQAAGRGLQLLFYSVGIGQISSEVPQNLSASRPQDRQFILSSKKLLLSDSGFYLCAWSGKAGYRETQYFGPGTRLLVL.

The chain recombines TRBV7-3 with TRBJ2-1; a weak D match, TRBD2 (6 bases). Trimming cost V 5 bases and J 3 bases, with 14 bases left between them. Germline V gene lookup returns CDR1 SGHTA and CDR2 FQGTGA. This CDR3 is built from 15 residues. CDR3 DNA sequence: TGTGCCAGCAGCCAAGCCGCGGGGCTCTACAATGAGCAGTTCTTC. Encoded protein: CASSQAAGLYNEQFF.